Below, 28 T cell receptor beta chains from the same sample are listed, as sequenced in a study of T cells in Graves' hyperthyroidism and ophthalmopathy. RNA transcripts gave rise to amplified TCR beta CDR3 regions. The HTBI set primed first-round TCR CDR3 RT-PCR. MiXCR, run by TCRdb on the multiplex PCR reads, gives a single entry per CDR3 protein. The sample holds 550,000 to 650,000 distinct CDR3 sequences, approximately 15% seen once. Sequenced sample: blood. The receptors derive from a woman aged 25 to 39 with Graves' hyperthyroidism that later progressed to Graves' ophthalmopathy.

This clonotype was detected many times. The junction differs from germline at one of its ends, possibly a read error. CDR3 protein: CASSLGTSSDRPGELFF. CDR3 DNA sequence: TGTGCTAGCAGCTTGGGGACTAGCTCCGATCGCCCCGGGGAGCTGTTTTTT. V usage is TRBV7-7 and J usage is TRBJ2-2; 9 nucleotides match TRBD2. Germline CDR1 SSHAT, CDR2 FNYEAQ (reference sequence). The CDR3 extends over 17 amino acids.

The chain recombines TRBV30 with TRBJ2-7; perhaps TRBD2 as D (5 bases). Germline assignment: CDR1 GTSNPN and CDR2 SVGIG (reference sequence). The CDR3 contains 14 residues. The ends were cut back, 0 bases at V and 4 bases at J, with 13 bases in the middle. The CDR3, as DNA: TGTGCCTGGAGTGTTGACCAGCGGTCTTACGAGCAGTACTTC. Translated: CAWSVDQRSYEQYF.

Ten or more counts support this clonotype. The DNA of the CDR3 is TGTGCCAGCAGCCGCGATAGGGAGCAGTTCTTC. Translation: CASSRDREQFF. V and J are TRBV14 and TRBJ2-1; D unclear. Per germline, CDR1 SGHDN and CDR2 FVKESK. The CDR3 sequence is 11 residues long. The V end was cut by 4 bases, the J end by 10 bases, with 8 bases between.

This chain joins TRBV6-1 and TRBJ2-7, with 11 bases matching TRBD2. CDR1 and CDR2 (germline): MNHNS, SASEGT. The V gene end was trimmed by 11 bases and the J gene end by 1 base; junction bases not matched to a gene: 13. This CDR3 is 16 amino acids long. CDR3 protein: CASSLAGGPSSYEQYF. The CDR3, as DNA: TGTGCCTCAAGTCTAGCGGGGGGCCCCTCTTCCTACGAGCAGTACTTC.

The V and J genes are TRBV11-2 and TRBJ2-2; D not resolved. Germline V gene sequence: CDR1 SGHAT, CDR2 FQNNGV. Trimming removed 0 bases at V and 6 bases at J, with 8 bases between. CDR3 length equals 14 residues. CDR3 amino acids: CASSLEGNAGELFF. DNA of the CDR3: TGTGCCAGCAGCTTAGAAGGAAACGCCGGGGAGCTGTTTTTT. The variable domain in full, completed from reference TRBV11-2 and TRBJ2-2, reads EAGVAQSPRYKIIEKRQSVAFWCNPISGHATLYWYQQILGQGPKLLIQFQNNGVVDDSQLPKDRFSAERLKGVDSTLKIQPAKLEDSAVYLCASSLEGNAGELFFGEGSRLTVL.

At least ten counts were recorded for this clonotype. The chain joins TRBV19 to TRBJ1-5, with 7 bases that match TRBD1. CDR1 is LNHDA and CDR2 is SQIVND in the germline V gene (reference sequence). The CDR3 spans 15 residues. The V segment lost 4 bases and the J segment 7 bases; nucleotides outside the gene matches: 10. Written as DNA, the CDR3 is TGTGCCAGTAGTACCCATAAACAGGGGAACCAGCCCCAGCATTTT. Encoded protein: CASSTHKQGNQPQHF.

V is TRBV5-1 and J is TRBJ2-1; 7 nucleotides match TRBD2. The germline gives CDR1 SGHRS, CDR2 YFSETQ. This CDR3 contains 14 residues. Trimming cost V 4 bases and J 8 bases; bases outside gene matches: 9. The CDR3 DNA reads TGCGCCAGCAGCAGGGATGGACGGGAGGATGAGCAGTTCTTC. Translated, it gives CASSRDGREDEQFF.

This clonotype was recorded a few times. CDR3 residues: CASSLAGGNAFF. CDR3 coding DNA: TGTGCCAGCAGCTTAGCGGGCGGGAACGCTTTCTTT. The chain employs TRBV7-9 and TRBJ1-1, with D unclear. The germline V and J ends were trimmed by 0 bases and 11 bases, with 10 bases remaining between them. The V gene's germline CDR1 is SEHNR and CDR2 FQNEAQ (reference sequence). CDR3 length equals 12 residues. Full variable domain (rest looked up from reference TRBV7-9 and TRBJ1-1): DTGVSQNPRHKITKRGQNVTFRCDPISEHNRLYWYRQTLGQGPEFLTYFQNEAQLEKSRLLSDRFSAERPKGSFSTLEIQRTEQGDSAMYLCASSLAGGNAFFGQGTRLTVV.

Many counts were recorded for this clonotype. The rearrangement uses TRBV9 and TRBJ2-1, with D possibly matching TRBD1 (7 bases). The CDR3 length is 17 residues. V dropped 0 bases and J dropped 5 bases, with 18 bases sitting between them. Germline CDR1 SGDLS, CDR2 YYNGEE. CDR3 nucleotides: TGTGCCAGCAGCGTAGGAGGAGGGACAGCCGGCAACAATGAGCAGTTCTTC. This gives the protein CASSVGGGTAGNNEQFF.

This clonotype was seen ten or more times. The chain employs TRBV12-3 or TRBV12-4 and TRBJ2-1; TRBD2 agrees at 12 bases. V lost 6 bases and J lost 5; bases outside the gene matches: 11. The length of the CDR3 is 17 residues. Written as DNA, the CDR3 is TGTGCCAGCAGGAACGGAGCTAGCGGGAGGGTAAACAATGAGCAGTTCTTC. Residues: CASRNGASGRVNNEQFF.

The chain employs TRBV25-1 and TRBJ2-3, with 11 positions matching TRBD2. This CDR3 contains 13 residues. Losses at the gene ends were 10 bases for V and 4 bases for J; bases not matched to a gene: 4. The germline V gene encodes CDR1 MGHDK and CDR2 SYGVNS. CDR3 bases: TGTGCCACCACTAGCGGGAGCCCAGATACGCAGTATTTT. Its protein is CATTSGSPDTQYF.

V gene TRBV7-3 combines with J gene TRBJ2-5; 10 bases align to TRBD1. The CDR3 loop spans 16 amino acids. V was clipped by 5 bases and J by 0 bases; unmatched bases: 6. Looked up from germline, CDR1 is SGHTA and CDR2 is FQGTGA. CDR3 DNA: TGTGCCAGCAGCCCGCGGACAGGGGGGGACCAAGAGACCCAGTACTTC. Amino acid sequence: CASSPRTGGDQETQYF.

CDR3 in DNA: TGCAGTGGACAGGGGGATCAAGAGACCCAGTACTTC. Translating gives CSGQGDQETQYF. The gene calls are TRBV20-1 and TRBJ2-5, with 9 bases fitting TRBD1. Germline values: CDR1 DFQATT, CDR2 SNEGSKA (reference sequence). This CDR3 contains 12 residues. V gave up 7 bases and J gave up 2 bases; unmatched junction bases: 2.

The J gene is TRBJ1-3, the V gene TRBV5-1; the D is unclear. In germline, CDR1 is SGHRS, CDR2 YFSETQ. CDR3 length: 15 residues. V lost 0 bases to trimming and J lost 0 bases, with 7 bases between them. The CDR3 sequence: CASSLEAVSGNTIYF. The CDR3 DNA sequence: TGCGCCAGCAGCTTGGAAGCAGTCTCTGGAAACACCATATATTTT.

J is TRBJ1-1 and V is TRBV7-8, with no clear D. Trimming took off 3 bases at V and 2 bases at J, with 10 bases between the two ends. Germline CDR1 reads SGHVS; CDR2 reads FQNEAQ. The CDR3 spans 14 residues. CDR3 DNA: TGTGCCAGCAGCTTTAGGACGGGTAACACTGAAGCTTTCTTT. As protein: CASSFRTGNTEAFF.

This clonotype was seen many times. The J gene is TRBJ2-7, the V gene TRBV28; 7 bases are a match to TRBD1. Germline-derived CDR1 and CDR2 are MDHEN and SYDVKM. The length of the CDR3 is 15 residues. With 6 bases clipped from V and 0 bases from J, the junction kept 8 bases outside the gene matches. The CDR3 region has the DNA TGTGCCAGCAGGTTAGGTGGGACAGTCTCCTACGAGCAGTACTTC. Its translation is CASRLGGTVSYEQYF.

The V call is TRBV7-9, the J call TRBJ1-1; tentatively, D is TRBD1 (6 bases). The CDR3 has 13 residues. The germline CDR1 and CDR2 sequences are SEHNR and FQNEAQ (reference sequence). The V end lost 4 bases, the J end lost 3 bases, and 9 bases lay between the germline ends. CDR3 sequence (DNA): TGTGCCAGCAGCTCGCCAGGGGACACTGAAGCTTTCTTT. Translated: CASSSPGDTEAFF.

The table lists this clonotype with many counts. The gene calls are TRBV11-3 and TRBJ1-5, with D possibly TRBD1 on 6 matching bases. Germline V lookup: CDR1 SGHNT, CDR2 YENEEA. V was trimmed by 5 bases and J by 2 bases, leaving 16 bases between them. This CDR3 has 16 residues. For the CDR3, the DNA is TGTGCCAGCAGCCCGAGGGGGACCGGGGGCAATCAGCCCCAGCATTTT. Its translation is CASSPRGTGGNQPQHF.

This clonotype was observed many times. CDR3 bases: TGCAGTGCTAGAGACCCGAGCGGGAGGGCTAGCACAGATACGCAGTATTTT. Translating gives CSARDPSGRASTDTQYF. This sequence joins TRBV20-1 and TRBJ2-3; 10 bases align to TRBD2. From germline, CDR1 is DFQATT and CDR2 SNEGSKA (reference sequence). This CDR3 region has 17 residues. Trimming at V came to 0 bases and at J to 0 bases, leaving 6 bases not matched to a gene.

This clonotype has a count of ten or more. The junction shows a germline mismatch at one end, possibly a read error. V gene TRBV7-7 combines with J gene TRBJ2-1; 11 nucleotides agree with TRBD2. This CDR3 contains 16 residues. The germline V gene has CDR1 SSHAT and CDR2 FNYEAQ (reference sequence). DNA for the CDR3: TGTGCTAGCAGCTACCAAACTAGCGGGAGTGGCAATGAGCAGTTCTTC. Translation: CASSYQTSGSGNEQFF.

Comment on this clonotype: A read error may account for a junction end that differs from germline. The rearrangement joins TRBV6-2 or TRBV6-3 to TRBJ1-2; possible D gene TRBD1, 5 bases. The CDR3 length is 13 residues. CDR1 and CDR2 from the germline V gene are MNHEY and SVGEGT. Here the CDR3 reads CVSSYGADYGYTF. The CDR3 DNA reads as TGTGTCAGCAGTTACGGGGCTGACTATGGCTACACCTTC.

This clonotype was detected many times. The genes are TRBV3-1 and TRBJ2-7; 9 bases map to TRBD1. Germline values: CDR1 LGHDT, CDR2 YNNKEL (reference sequence). The CDR3 spans 14 residues. V lost 3 bases, J lost 2 bases, and 2 bases stayed unmatched. The CDR3 nucleotides read TGTGCCAGCAGCCACGGGACAGGGACCTACGAGCAGTACTTC. Protein product: CASSHGTGTYEQYF.

This clonotype was seen repeatedly, ten times or more. CDR3 amino acids: CATSPTGLTYNEQFF. The CDR3 DNA is TGTGCCACCAGTCCCACAGGGTTGACCTACAATGAGCAGTTCTTC. This chain uses TRBV24-1 with TRBJ2-1; tentatively, D is TRBD1 (6 bases). From germline, CDR1 is KGHDR and CDR2 SFDVKD. This CDR3 spans 15 amino acids. Deletions cut 6 bases from V and 2 bases from J, with 13 bases between.

This clonotype was detected a few times. This CDR3 is CSVRQGDIQYF. DNA for the CDR3: TGCAGCGTGAGACAGGGTGACATTCAGTACTTC. The V and J genes are TRBV29-1 and TRBJ2-4; 7 bases match TRBD1. The V and J ends lost 6 bases and 8 bases, in that order; junction bases with no gene match: 4. Germline V gene lookup returns CDR1 SQVTM and CDR2 ANQGSEA. This CDR3 spans 11 amino acids.

This clonotype appeared many times. The chain carries TRBV20-1 and TRBJ2-7; 7 nucleotides align to TRBD2. V shed 2 bases, J shed 1 base, and the junction held 5 bases outside the gene matches. Germline lookup yields CDR1 DFQATT and CDR2 SNEGSKA (reference sequence). CDR3 size: 14 residues. The CDR3 region is CSARPVGGSYEQYF. The CDR3, as DNA: TGCAGTGCTAGACCCGTGGGGGGGTCCTACGAGCAGTACTTC.

Only a few counts were recorded for this clonotype. The genes are TRBV30 and TRBJ1-3; possibly TRBD1 for D (6 bases). The germline V gene encodes CDR1 GTSNPN and CDR2 SVGIG (reference sequence). Trimming stripped 3 bases from V and 0 bases from J, with 15 bases between. The CDR3 runs 16 residues. CDR3 DNA sequence: TGTGCCTGGAGCCGCGAAGGGGGGGGCTCTGGAAACACCATATATTTT. It codes for CAWSREGGGSGNTIYF.

This clonotype was seen at least ten times. The V and J genes are TRBV5-4 and TRBJ2-5; D gene uncertain. CDR1 is SGHNT, CDR2 YYREEE, per germline (reference sequence). CDR3 length: 12 residues. Deletions cut 4 bases from V and 0 bases from J, with 4 bases between. The CDR3 region is CASSGNQETQYF. In nucleotides, the CDR3 is TGTGCCAGCAGCGGGAACCAAGAGACCCAGTACTTC.

This clonotype was detected many times. The chain joins TRBV28 to TRBJ2-7; TRBD1 matches at 11 bases. V trimming: 10 bases; J trimming: 4 bases; junction bases outside the gene matches: 3. CDR1 is MDHEN and CDR2 is SYDVKM in the germline V gene. This CDR3 region has 12 residues. The CDR3 DNA sequence: TGTGCCACAGGACAGGGGGCTTACGAGCAGTACTTC. Protein sequence: CATGQGAYEQYF.